A single sample gave rise to the 24 T cell receptor beta chains below, sequenced in a study of T cells in Graves' hyperthyroidism and ophthalmopathy. TCR beta CDR3 region amplification was performed from RNA transcripts. Primed by the HTBI set, a first-round RT-PCR was run on the TCR CDR3. TCRdb processed the multiplex PCR reads anew with MiXCR; each CDR3 protein has one entry. This table holds fewer than 200,000 distinct CDR3 sequences, 9.4% found once. Sequencing input: blood. These receptors were collected from a woman in her late teens or twenties with Graves' hyperthyroidism that later progressed to Graves' ophthalmopathy.

This clonotype was seen at least ten times. The chain has TRBV7-2 and TRBJ1-1; D unclear. V lost 2 bases, J lost 6 bases, and 13 bases lay in between. Germline V gene data show CDR1 as SGHTA and CDR2 as FQGNSA. The CDR3 contains 14 residues. The CDR3 region has the DNA TGTGCCAGCAGCTTACTAGCGGGAGGCGCTGAAGCTTTCTTT. Residues: CASSLLAGGAEAFF. The full variable domain, completed using reference TRBV7-2 and TRBJ1-1, is GAGVSQSPSNKVTEKGKDVELRCDPISGHTALYWYRQSLGQGLEFLIYFQGNSAPDKSGLPSDRFSAERTGGSVSTLTIQRTQQEDSAVYLCASSLLAGGAEAFFGQGTRLTVV.

This clonotype was seen repeatedly, ten times or more. The DNA of the CDR3 is TGTGCCATCAGTGAGTCGTGGTGGGATACGCAGTATTTT. Its translation is CAISESWWDTQYF. The gene calls are TRBV10-3 and TRBJ2-3; D is unclear. Deletions cut 0 bases from V and 6 bases from J, with 7 bases between. Germline V gene sequence: CDR1 ENHRY, CDR2 SYGVKD. The CDR3 sequence is 13 residues long.

This clonotype has a count of ten or more. The genes are TRBV28 and TRBJ2-7, with 10 bases identical to TRBD1. Germline assignment: CDR1 MDHEN and CDR2 SYDVKM. The CDR3 spans 15 residues. Germline trimming cut 3 bases from V and 4 bases from J; bases unmatched to any gene: 6. The CDR3 coding sequence is TGTGCCAGCAGTTTGGGGGACAGGGGATTTTACGAGCAGTACTTC. This gives the protein CASSLGDRGFYEQYF.

The V gene is TRBV28, the J gene TRBJ1-1; the match to TRBD1 covers 10 bases. This CDR3 region has 18 residues. The V gene's germline CDR1 is MDHEN and CDR2 SYDVKM. V lost 3 bases and J lost 1; bases outside the gene matches: 11. This chain's CDR3 is CASSFTLGTGVTNTEAFF. Written as DNA, the CDR3 is TGTGCCAGCAGTTTTACCCTCGGGACAGGGGTCACGAACACTGAAGCTTTCTTT.

This clonotype was seen only a few times. The gene calls are TRBV5-1 and TRBJ1-4; unclear D gene. The V gene lost 0 bases and the J gene lost 7 bases, with 10 bases spanning the gap. CDR1 is SGHRS, CDR2 YFSETQ, per germline. The CDR3 is 14 residues long. For the CDR3, the DNA is TGCGCCAGCAGCTTGGTGGGTGGAGGTGAAAAACTGTTTTTT. This translates into CASSLVGGGEKLFF.

The chain combines TRBV20-1 with TRBJ2-2, with D unresolved. The germline CDR1 and CDR2 sequences are DFQATT and SNEGSKA (reference sequence). The CDR3 extends over 11 amino acids. Trimming cost V 2 bases and J 8 bases, with 6 bases left between them. The CDR3 nucleotides read TGCAGTGCTAGATACGATGGGGAGCTGTTTTTT. Translation gives CSARYDGELFF.

This clonotype was recorded many times. V is TRBV27 and J is TRBJ2-7; D might be TRBD2 (7 bases). Germline V CDR1 and CDR2: MNHEY, SMNVEV (reference sequence). The CDR3 sequence is 19 residues long. Trimming stripped 4 bases from V and 0 bases from J, with 25 bases between. CDR3 region: CASSSPLLGASGGSYEQYF. The CDR3 coding sequence is TGTGCCAGCAGTTCGCCACTACTGGGGGCTAGCGGAGGCTCCTACGAGCAGTACTTC.

This clonotype was seen more than once but under ten times. The rearrangement joins TRBV9 to TRBJ2-3, with 10 bases identical to TRBD2. The CDR3 length is 20 residues. Germline V CDR1 and CDR2: SGDLS, YYNGEE. With V trimmed by 4 bases and J by 2 bases, 19 bases remained unmatched. The CDR3 region has the DNA TGTGCCAGCAGCCCACCATTTTTGGCTAGCGGGAGACCCGCCACAGATACGCAGTATTTT. Its translation: CASSPPFLASGRPATDTQYF.

The V gene is TRBV19, the J gene TRBJ2-3; TRBD2 matches at 14 bases. Losses at the gene ends were 4 bases for V and 5 bases for J; bases not matched to a gene: 5. Germline CDR1 is LNHDA and CDR2 is SQIVND (reference sequence). The CDR3 spans 16 residues. For the CDR3, the DNA is TGTGCCAGTAGTAGGGGACTAGCGGGAGTAAGAGATACGCAGTATTTT. Protein product: CASSRGLAGVRDTQYF.

The rearrangement links TRBV18 to TRBJ1-4; D remains ambiguous. There are 15 residues in the CDR3. V gave up 4 bases and J gave up 4 bases, with 13 bases separating them. Germline V gene sequence: CDR1 KGHSH, CDR2 LQKENI. The DNA for the CDR3 is TGTGCCAGCTCACGTTCACCAGGAATTAATGAAAAACTGTTTTTT. It specifies CASSRSPGINEKLFF.

This clonotype was detected ten times or more. CDR3 coding DNA: TGTGCCAGCAGATCGGACAGGGCGGCGCAGCCCCAGCATTTT. Amino acid sequence: CASRSDRAAQPQHF. The V and J genes are TRBV2 and TRBJ1-5; 8 bases map to TRBD1. The CDR3 totals 14 residues. Unmatched junction bases numbered 8, after V lost 6 bases and J lost 7 bases. In germline, CDR1 is SNHLY, CDR2 FYNNEI. Full variable domain (rest looked up from reference TRBV2 and TRBJ1-5): EPEVTQTPSHQVTQMGQEVILRCVPISNHLYFYWYRQILGQKVEFLVSFYNNEISEKSEIFDDQFSVERPDGSNFTLKIRSTKLEDSAMYFCASRSDRAAQPQHFGDGTRLSIL.

J is TRBJ2-7 and V is TRBV2, with D perhaps assigned TRBD1 or TRBD2 (6 bases each). V lost 7 bases and J 4 bases, leaving 17 bases between the germline ends. The CDR3 is made up of 14 amino acids. Germline assignment: CDR1 SNHLY and CDR2 FYNNEI. CDR3 sequence reads: CASTAGGGKYEQYF. CDR3 DNA sequence: TGTGCCAGCACAGCTGGAGGGGGAAAGTACGAGCAGTACTTC. Based on the CDR3 plus reference TRBV2 and TRBJ2-7, the full variable domain is EPEVTQTPSHQVTQMGQEVILRCVPISNHLYFYWYRQILGQKVEFLVSFYNNEISEKSEIFDDQFSVERPDGSNFTLKIRSTKLEDSAMYFCASTAGGGKYEQYFGPGTRLTVT.

This clonotype has a count of ten or more. The chain's CDR3 is CASSLAGLPYEQYF. The CDR3 DNA is TGTGCCAGCAGCTTAGCTGGGCTTCCCTACGAGCAGTACTTC. The rearrangement links TRBV7-6 to TRBJ2-7, with unresolved D. This CDR3 has 14 residues. V was clipped by 0 bases and J by 2 bases, with 8 bases between them. Looked up from germline, CDR1 is SGHVS and CDR2 is FNYEAQ.

The sample holds many counts of this clonotype. The chain recombines TRBV19 with TRBJ2-1; TRBD2 might be the D (7 bases). There are 16 residues in the CDR3. From germline, CDR1 is LNHDA and CDR2 SQIVND (reference sequence). V was pared by 0 bases and J by 3 bases, with 12 bases between. The CDR3 nucleotides are TGTGCCAGTAGTATAGATATGGGGGGGCTCTACAATGAGCAGTTCTTC. This gives the protein CASSIDMGGLYNEQFF.

The chain links TRBV4-3 to TRBJ1-5; no definite D call. CDR3 length equals 14 residues. The V gene's germline CDR1 is LGHNA and CDR2 YSLEER. Trimming took off 0 bases at V and 2 bases at J, with 5 bases between the two ends. In DNA, the CDR3 is TGCGCCAGCAGCCAAGATCGAGGCAATCAGCCCCAGCATTTT. This gives the protein CASSQDRGNQPQHF.

This clonotype has ten or more counts. The J gene is TRBJ2-5, the V gene TRBV7-9; D is possibly TRBD2 (6 bases). The germline V and J ends were trimmed by 4 bases and 2 bases, with 8 bases remaining between them. The germline gives CDR1 SEHNR, CDR2 FQNEAQ (reference sequence). CDR3 length equals 13 residues. The CDR3 reads CASSSRGQETQYF. The CDR3 nucleotides are TGTGCCAGCAGCTCGCGGGGTCAAGAGACCCAGTACTTC.

The sample holds many counts of this clonotype. The chain employs TRBV6-1 and TRBJ1-4, with D uncertain. Per germline, CDR1 MNHNS and CDR2 SASEGT. The CDR3 is 13 amino acids. V was trimmed by 8 bases and J by 6 bases, leaving 13 bases between them. CDR3 DNA sequence: TGTGCCAGCCAAACGGTCGGGTATGAAAAACTGTTTTTT. Translation: CASQTVGYEKLFF.

This clonotype has at least ten counts. J is TRBJ1-1 and V is TRBV4-2; 9 bases agree with TRBD1. CDR1 is LGHNA and CDR2 is YNFKEQ in the germline V gene. This CDR3 contains 18 residues. With 1 base clipped from V and 5 bases from J, the junction kept 14 bases outside the gene matches. In DNA, the CDR3 is TGTGCCAGCAGCCAAGCCCGGACGGCAACAGGGGGCACGACTGAAGCTTTCTTT. This sequence encodes CASSQARTATGGTTEAFF.

This rearrangement joins TRBV19 to TRBJ2-7; TRBD2 matches at 8 bases. The CDR3 sequence is 14 residues long. The germline gives CDR1 LNHDA, CDR2 SQIVND (reference sequence). The junction had 2 bases not matched to a gene; V was cut back by 4 bases and J by 0 bases. This chain's CDR3 is CASSTGLASYEQYF. The CDR3 DNA sequence: TGTGCCAGTAGTACTGGACTAGCCTCCTACGAGCAGTACTTC.

This clonotype came up many times. The V call is TRBV29-1, the J call TRBJ1-5; possible D gene TRBD1, 6 bases. Trimming cost V 6 bases and J 7 bases, with 19 bases left between them. Germline V gives CDR1 SQVTM, CDR2 ANQGSEA. This CDR3 comprises 14 residues. This CDR3 is CSVWGGGTGQPQHF. The DNA of the CDR3 is TGCAGCGTATGGGGGGGGGGCACGGGACAGCCCCAGCATTTT.

This clonotype was observed many times. The chain has TRBV18 and TRBJ1-2; no firm D call. This CDR3 has 13 residues. In germline, CDR1 is KGHSH, CDR2 LQKENI. V lost 0 bases, J lost 5 bases, and 7 bases lay in between. In DNA form, the CDR3 reads TGTGCCAGCTCACCACCAAACGGGTATGGCTACACCTTC. Residues: CASSPPNGYGYTF.

This clonotype was recorded a few times. The V gene is TRBV24-1, the J gene TRBJ1-1, with TRBD1 as a possible D gene (5 bases). CDR3 size: 13 residues. Trimming cost V 3 bases and J 11 bases, with 15 bases left between them. Looked up from germline, CDR1 is KGHDR and CDR2 is SFDVKD. The CDR3 DNA sequence: TGTGCCACCAGTGATCCTAAGCAGGGAAGGGCTTTCTTT. It is translated as CATSDPKQGRAFF.

For this clonotype: The junction and the germline gene differ at one end; a read error may be behind it. The chain combines TRBV5-1 with TRBJ1-1; perhaps TRBD1 as D (6 bases). This CDR3 is built from 18 residues. Germline lookup yields CDR1 SGHRS and CDR2 YFSETQ. CDR3 nucleotides: TGTGCCAGCAGCTTGGATGCAGGGGCCGTCTCACACGACACTGAAGCTTTCTTT. It yields the protein CASSLDAGAVSHDTEAFF.

The sample holds many counts of this clonotype. This sequence joins TRBV24-1 and TRBJ1-1, with a tentative D call TRBD1 (6 bases). The CDR3 has 15 residues. Trimming took off 5 bases at V and 4 bases at J, with 16 bases between the two ends. Germline V CDR1 and CDR2: KGHDR, SFDVKD. The CDR3 nucleotides read TGTGCCACCAGTGTCCTATCCGGGACACCCACTGAAGCTTTCTTT. Translated, it gives CATSVLSGTPTEAFF.